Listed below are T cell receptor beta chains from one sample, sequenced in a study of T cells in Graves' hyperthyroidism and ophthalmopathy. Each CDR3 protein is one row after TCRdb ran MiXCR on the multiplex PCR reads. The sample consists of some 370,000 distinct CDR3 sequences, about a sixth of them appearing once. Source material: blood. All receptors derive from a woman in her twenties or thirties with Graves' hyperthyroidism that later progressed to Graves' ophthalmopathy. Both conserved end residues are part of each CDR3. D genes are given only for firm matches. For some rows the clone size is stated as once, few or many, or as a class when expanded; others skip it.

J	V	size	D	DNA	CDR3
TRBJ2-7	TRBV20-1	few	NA	TGCAGTGCAATGGGGGGGGCCACCCACGAGCAGTACTTC	CSAMGGATHEQYF
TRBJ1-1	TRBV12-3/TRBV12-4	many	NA	TGTGCCAGCAGCCCTACAGGATACACTGAAGCTTTCTTT	CASSPTGYTEAFF
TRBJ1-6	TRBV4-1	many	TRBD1	TGCGCCAGCAGCCAAACAACGCCCGGGACAGATGATTCACCCCTCCACTTT	CASSQTTPGTDDSPLHF
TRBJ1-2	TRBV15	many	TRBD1	TGTGCCACCAGCAGAGTCTTGGGGACAGTTGATCGCTACACCTTC	CATSRVLGTVDRYTF
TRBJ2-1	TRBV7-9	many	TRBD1	TGTGCCAGCAGCCCGACAGGGTTTGGGGCCGTCAATGAGCAGTTCTTC	CASSPTGFGAVNEQFF
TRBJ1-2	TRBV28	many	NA	TGTGCCAGCAGCTTTCCCGGGGCAGGGAACTATGGCTACACCTTC	CASSFPGAGNYGYTF
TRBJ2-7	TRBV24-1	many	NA	TGTGCCACCAGTGACCCAGGGTACCAGCAGTACTTC	CATSDPGYQQYF
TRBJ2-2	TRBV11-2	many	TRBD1	TGTGCCAGCAGGACCCGTCCGGGACAGGCGAACACCGGGGAGCTGTTTTTT	CASRTRPGQANTGELFF
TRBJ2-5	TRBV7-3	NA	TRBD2	TGTGCCAGCAGCCCCTCCCTAGCGGGAGGGAGGGAGACCCAGTACTTC	CASSPSLAGGRETQYF
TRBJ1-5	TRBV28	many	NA	TGTGCCAGCAGTTTGAATGGGAATCAGCCCCAGCATTTT	CASSLNGNQPQHF
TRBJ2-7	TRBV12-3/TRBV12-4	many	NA	TGTGCCAGCAGTACTCGTGGTAAATTCTACGAGCAGTACTTC	CASSTRGKFYEQYF
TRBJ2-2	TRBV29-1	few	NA	TGCAGCGTTTTAGCGTCGAACACCGGGGAGCTGTTTTTT	CSVLASNTGELFF
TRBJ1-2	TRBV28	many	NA	TGTGCCTCTGCGGACAAACAGGACTATGGCTACACCTTC	CASADKQDYGYTF
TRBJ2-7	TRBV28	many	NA	TGTGCCAGCAGTGGCGCATCGGCGTTCGAGCAGTACTTC	CASSGASAFEQYF
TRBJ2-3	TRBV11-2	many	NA	TGTGCCAGCAGCGGAAGACGGGGAGAACCGACTAGCACAGATACGCAGTATTTT	CASSGRRGEPTSTDTQYF
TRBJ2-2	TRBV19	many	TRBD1	TGTGCCAGTAGTATCGGGGACAGGTCCATCACCGGGGAGCTGTTTTTT	CASSIGDRSITGELFF
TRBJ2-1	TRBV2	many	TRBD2	TGTGCCAGCACGGCGGGACTAGCTGGTGAGCAGTTCTTC	CASTAGLAGEQFF
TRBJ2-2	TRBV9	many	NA	TGTGCCAGCAGCGTCACACCCACCGGGGAGCTGTTTTTT	CASSVTPTGELFF
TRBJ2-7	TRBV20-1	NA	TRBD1	TGCAGTGCAGGACAGGGGGGCAGCGAGCAGTACTTC	CSAGQGGSEQYF
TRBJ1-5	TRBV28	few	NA	TGTGCCAGCAGCCCATCCCTACGACGACAGAATAATCAGCCCCAGCATTTT	CASSPSLRRQNNQPQHF
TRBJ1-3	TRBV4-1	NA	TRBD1	TGCGCCAGCAGCCCCCCCCCCGACAGGGCGGATGGAAACACCATATATTTT	CASSPPPDRADGNTIYF
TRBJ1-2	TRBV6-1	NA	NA	TGTGCCAGCAGTGAAGCGCCGAGCTATGGCTACACCTTC	CASSEAPSYGYTF